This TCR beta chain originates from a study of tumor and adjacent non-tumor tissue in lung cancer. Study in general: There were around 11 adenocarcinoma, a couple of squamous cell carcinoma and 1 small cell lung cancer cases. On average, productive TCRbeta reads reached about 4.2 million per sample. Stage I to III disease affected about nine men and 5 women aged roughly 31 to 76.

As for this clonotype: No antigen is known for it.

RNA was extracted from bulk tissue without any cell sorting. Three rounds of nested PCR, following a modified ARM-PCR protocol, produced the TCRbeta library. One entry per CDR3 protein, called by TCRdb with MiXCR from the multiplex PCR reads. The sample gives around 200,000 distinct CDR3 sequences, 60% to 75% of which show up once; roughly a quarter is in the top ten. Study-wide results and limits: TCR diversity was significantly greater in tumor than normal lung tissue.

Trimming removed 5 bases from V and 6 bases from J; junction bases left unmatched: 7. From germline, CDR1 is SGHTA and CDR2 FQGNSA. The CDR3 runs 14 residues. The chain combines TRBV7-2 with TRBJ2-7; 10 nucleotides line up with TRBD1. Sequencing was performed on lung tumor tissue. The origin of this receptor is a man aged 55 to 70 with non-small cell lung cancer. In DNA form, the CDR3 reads TGTGCCAGCAGCCCACGGGGACAGGGGAGCGAGCAGTACTTC. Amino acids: CASSPRGQGSEQYF.